A single sample is the source of the 26 T cell receptor beta chains below, sequenced in a study of CD8 T cells in ankylosing spondylitis. TCRdb re-derived calls from the 5' RACE reads in MiXCR, one entry per CDR3 protein. The sample has 10,000 to 15,000 distinct CDR3 sequences, approximately 2.8% seen once. The specimen sequenced was blood, either unsorted or a sorted T cell fraction (not recorded which). Source of these receptors: a male donor with ankylosing spondylitis or in good health (not recorded which).

This clonotype is medium-sized in the sample. The chain has TRBV9 and TRBJ2-1, with TRBD1 matching over 10 bases. Per the germline V gene, CDR1 is SGDLS and CDR2 is YYNGEE. The junction had 5 bases not matched to a gene; V was cut back by 4 bases and J by 1 base. The CDR3 totals 16 residues. The CDR3: CASSTRQGASYNEQFF. The CDR3, as DNA: TGTGCCAGCAGCACCCGACAGGGGGCTTCCTACAATGAGCAGTTCTTC.

This clonotype was observed many times. In DNA form, the CDR3 reads TGTGCCAGCAGCGTCGGGGGATTAGCGGGAGGTGTAAGGGGGAATGAGCAGTTCTTC. It specifies CASSVGGLAGGVRGNEQFF. The chain is built from TRBV9 and TRBJ2-1, with TRBD2 matching over 10 bases. V dropped 2 bases and J dropped 7; count of bases not matched to a gene: 18. The length of the CDR3 is 19 residues. Germline V gene lookup returns CDR1 SGDLS and CDR2 YYNGEE.

This clonotype was recorded many times. V gene TRBV9 combines with J gene TRBJ2-3; 11 nucleotides align to TRBD1. Germline CDR1 is SGDLS and CDR2 is YYNGEE. The CDR3 loop spans 15 amino acids. J gave up 5 bases and V 4 bases, and 6 bases lay outside the gene matches. Written as DNA, the CDR3 is TGTGCCAGCAGCAATGGACAGGGGGCTCGAGATACGCAGTATTTT. It specifies CASSNGQGARDTQYF. Combining the CDR3 with reference TRBV9 and TRBJ2-3 gives the whole variable domain DSGVTQTPKHLITATGQRVTLRCSPRSGDLSVYWYQQSLDQGLQFLIQYYNGEERAKGNILERFSAQQFPDLHSELNLSSLELGDSALYFCASSNGQGARDTQYFGPGTRLTVL.

The table lists this clonotype with many counts. The chain combines TRBV9 with TRBJ1-2; D is perhaps TRBD1 (5 bases). Trimming took 4 bases from V and 3 from J, leaving 7 bases between them. This CDR3 has 12 amino acids. CDR1 and CDR2 (germline): SGDLS, YYNGEE. Written as DNA, the CDR3 is TGTGCCAGCAGCCCGACAGACTATGGCTACACCTTC. It codes for CASSPTDYGYTF.

This clonotype was seen many times. The gene calls are TRBV9 and TRBJ1-2; TRBD1 aligns across 7 bases. V lost 0 bases and J lost 8; bases outside the gene matches: 4. The CDR3 is made up of 13 amino acids. From germline, CDR1 is SGDLS and CDR2 YYNGEE. The CDR3 region has the DNA TGTGCCAGCAGCGTAGAGGGGGCTTTCGGCTACACCTTC. It encodes CASSVEGAFGYTF.

This clonotype was observed at least ten times. The chain has TRBV9 and TRBJ2-3; 10 positions match TRBD1. V shed 1 base and J 2 bases; nucleotides not matched to a gene: 4. Germline loops: CDR1 SGDLS, CDR2 YYNGEE. CDR3 length: 16 amino acids. The CDR3 protein is CASSVRDRGSTDTQYF. CDR3 bases: TGTGCCAGCAGCGTAAGGGACAGGGGATCCACAGATACGCAGTATTTT.

In this sample, this clonotype turned up a few times. The chain uses TRBV9 and TRBJ2-3, with TRBD2 identical over 7 bases. The CDR3 has 16 amino acids. After removal of 0 bases from V and 2 bases from J, the junction contained 6 bases not matched to a gene. Germline CDR1 SGDLS, CDR2 YYNGEE. The CDR3 spells CASSVDGGEYTDTQYF. CDR3 coding DNA: TGTGCCAGCAGCGTAGATGGGGGGGAATACACAGATACGCAGTATTTT.

This clonotype was detected ten times or more. The gene calls are TRBV9 and TRBJ2-2; D might be TRBD1 or TRBD2, each matching 6 bases. V was trimmed by 4 bases and J by 3 bases, leaving 16 bases between them. This CDR3 spans 16 amino acids. Germline V gene sequence: CDR1 SGDLS, CDR2 YYNGEE. The CDR3 sequence is CASSPHGGGYTGELFF. CDR3 DNA: TGTGCCAGCAGCCCCCATGGAGGGGGATACACCGGGGAGCTGTTTTTT.

This clonotype was counted ten times or more. V and J are TRBV9 and TRBJ2-7, with D possibly being TRBD1 (5 bases). Trimming shortened V by 0 bases and J by 1 base, and 8 bases separated the two germline ends. The CDR3 runs to 14 residues. Germline CDR1 SGDLS, CDR2 YYNGEE. CDR3 loop: CASSVVAGSYEQYF. CDR3 sequence (DNA): TGTGCCAGCAGCGTAGTGGCAGGGTCCTACGAGCAGTACTTC.

There are many counts of this clonotype. The chain uses TRBV9 and TRBJ2-1; possibly TRBD2 for D (6 bases). Trimming took 0 bases from V and 2 from J, leaving 12 bases between them. The CDR3 consists of 16 residues. Germline lookup yields CDR1 SGDLS and CDR2 YYNGEE. This CDR3 is CASSVVGGGTYNEQFF. CDR3 DNA: TGTGCCAGCAGCGTAGTCGGGGGAGGCACCTACAATGAGCAGTTCTTC. The variable domain in full, completed from reference TRBV9 and TRBJ2-1, reads DSGVTQTPKHLITATGQRVTLRCSPRSGDLSVYWYQQSLDQGLQFLIQYYNGEERAKGNILERFSAQQFPDLHSELNLSSLELGDSALYFCASSVVGGGTYNEQFFGPGTRLTVL.

The table lists this clonotype with many counts. This chain joins TRBV9 and TRBJ1-4; a weak D match, TRBD1 (5 bases). Germline V CDR1 and CDR2: SGDLS, YYNGEE. V was clipped by 2 bases and J by 3 bases, with 8 bases between them. CDR3 length: 14 amino acids. The CDR3 region is CASSVTVANEKLFF. The CDR3 DNA is TGTGCCAGCAGCGTGACAGTCGCTAATGAAAAACTGTTTTTT.

This clonotype was observed at least ten times. The chain uses TRBV27 and TRBJ2-4, with TRBD1 matching 7 bases. CDR3 size: 17 residues. J gave up 7 bases and V 7 bases, and 19 bases lay outside the gene matches. CDR1 is MNHEY and CDR2 is SMNVEV in the germline V gene (reference sequence). CDR3 in DNA: TGTGCCAGCACCCTAGGGGCGGCAGGGGGAGATAGGAACATTCAGTACTTC. Protein product: CASTLGAAGGDRNIQYF.

This clonotype is deemed medium-sized. The chain recombines TRBV9 with TRBJ2-4; a possible D gene is TRBD2 (7 bases). V was cut by 4 bases and J by 8 bases, with 19 bases left in between. CDR3 length: 15 amino acids. Germline V lookup: CDR1 SGDLS, CDR2 YYNGEE. CDR3 protein: CASSRGGGGEDIQYF. The DNA of the CDR3 is TGTGCCAGCAGCCGTGGGGGGGGCGGAGAGGACATTCAGTACTTC.

This clonotype was seen many times. The V call is TRBV9, the J call TRBJ2-2, with D uncertain. The CDR3 runs 16 residues. From germline, CDR1 is SGDLS and CDR2 YYNGEE. V lost 0 bases to trimming and J lost 7 bases, with 16 bases between them. In DNA form, the CDR3 reads TGTGCCAGCAGCGTAGACCTGCCTGCCGCCGGCGGGGAGCTGTTTTTT. Encoded protein: CASSVDLPAAGGELFF.

This clonotype was recorded at least ten times. V and J are TRBV9 and TRBJ2-1, with 13 bases identical to TRBD2. Looked up from germline, CDR1 is SGDLS and CDR2 is YYNGEE. V lost 0 bases and J lost 0; bases outside the gene matches: 6. The CDR3 is 19 amino acids. CDR3 in amino acids: CASSVAGLAGPNSYNEQFF. The CDR3 bases are TGTGCCAGCAGCGTAGCGGGACTAGCGGGACCAAACTCCTACAATGAGCAGTTCTTC.

This clonotype was picked up many times. The rearrangement uses TRBV9 and TRBJ2-3; D call uncertain. Germline CDR1 SGDLS, CDR2 YYNGEE. CDR3 size: 15 residues. V was cut by 1 base and J by 4 bases, with 13 bases left in between. This CDR3 is CASSVPGPGSDTQYF. The CDR3 DNA is TGTGCCAGCAGCGTACCCGGGCCGGGCTCAGATACGCAGTATTTT.

This clonotype was detected ten times or more. This sequence joins TRBV9 and TRBJ2-7; the match to TRBD1 covers 7 bases. The CDR3 covers 14 residues. Trimming removed 4 bases from V and 2 bases from J; junction bases left unmatched: 6. Germline loops: CDR1 SGDLS, CDR2 YYNGEE. The CDR3 sequence: CASSPQGITYEQYF. The CDR3 nucleotides read TGTGCCAGCAGCCCACAGGGGATAACCTACGAGCAGTACTTC.

This clonotype was counted ten times or more. CDR3 amino acids: CASSVGQGRYEQYF. The CDR3 coding sequence is TGTGCCAGCAGCGTAGGACAGGGGAGGTACGAGCAGTACTTC. The gene calls are TRBV9 and TRBJ2-7; 8 bases match TRBD1. The V gene's germline CDR1 is SGDLS and CDR2 YYNGEE. Trimming at V came to 0 bases and at J to 4 bases, leaving 3 bases not matched to a gene. The CDR3 length is 14 residues. Drawing the rest from reference TRBV9 and TRBJ2-7, the complete variable domain is DSGVTQTPKHLITATGQRVTLRCSPRSGDLSVYWYQQSLDQGLQFLIQYYNGEERAKGNILERFSAQQFPDLHSELNLSSLELGDSALYFCASSVGQGRYEQYFGPGTRLTVT.

This clonotype was observed many times. V is TRBV9 and J is TRBJ2-1; 8 nucleotides line up with TRBD1. Unmatched junction bases numbered 3, after V lost 5 bases and J lost 2 bases. Germline CDR1 and CDR2: SGDLS and YYNGEE. This CDR3 spans 14 amino acids. The CDR3 here is CASSQGAPYNEQFF. In DNA form, the CDR3 reads TGTGCCAGCAGTCAGGGGGCCCCCTACAATGAGCAGTTCTTC. The variable domain in full, with the rest retrieved from reference TRBV9 and TRBJ2-1, is DSGVTQTPKHLITATGQRVTLRCSPRSGDLSVYWYQQSLDQGLQFLIQYYNGEERAKGNILERFSAQQFPDLHSELNLSSLELGDSALYFCASSQGAPYNEQFFGPGTRLTVL.

This clonotype was seen repeatedly, ten times or more. The rearrangement joins TRBV9 to TRBJ2-5; 14 nucleotides align to TRBD2. The germline gives CDR1 SGDLS, CDR2 YYNGEE. The CDR3 length is 16 residues. V trimming: 0 bases; J trimming: 5 bases; junction bases outside the gene matches: 3. The CDR3 bases are TGTGCCAGCAGCGTAGGACTAGCGGGGGGGCGGGAGACCCAGTACTTC. This codes for CASSVGLAGGRETQYF. The complete variable domain, with remaining parts taken from reference TRBV9 and TRBJ2-5, reads DSGVTQTPKHLITATGQRVTLRCSPRSGDLSVYWYQQSLDQGLQFLIQYYNGEERAKGNILERFSAQQFPDLHSELNLSSLELGDSALYFCASSVGLAGGRETQYFGPGTRLLVL.

This clonotype is medium-sized by share. The chain is built from TRBV9 and TRBJ1-2, with D uncertain. Germline V gene sequence: CDR1 SGDLS, CDR2 YYNGEE. The V and J ends lost 4 bases and 4 bases respectively, with 17 bases between them. The CDR3 is made up of 15 amino acids. The CDR3 loop reads CASSREARPPYGYTF. CDR3 nucleotide sequence: TGTGCCAGCAGCCGAGAGGCGCGACCGCCCTATGGCTACACCTTC.

This clonotype is medium-sized within its sample. J is TRBJ2-1 and V is TRBV9, with 8 bases matching TRBD2. This CDR3 is 16 amino acids long. The germline V gene has CDR1 SGDLS and CDR2 YYNGEE. The V and J ends lost 0 bases and 4 bases, in that order; junction bases with no gene match: 6. The CDR3 region has the DNA TGTGCCAGCAGCGTAGTTTCGGGAGGGCCTTACAATGAGCAGTTCTTC. Residues: CASSVVSGGPYNEQFF.

The sample holds many counts of this clonotype. V gene TRBV9 combines with J gene TRBJ2-5, with D possibly matching TRBD2 (7 bases). The CDR3 contains 15 residues. Trimming left V 0 bases short and J 5 bases short, with 14 bases between. CDR1 is SGDLS and CDR2 is YYNGEE in the germline V gene. CDR3 loop: CASSVGVGGPETQYF. DNA of the CDR3: TGTGCCAGCAGCGTAGGAGTGGGGGGGCCGGAGACCCAGTACTTC.

In this sample, this clonotype turned up many times. This chain joins TRBV9 and TRBJ2-2; TRBD2 aligns across 7 bases. This CDR3 spans 16 amino acids. The V and J ends lost 6 bases and 2 bases, in that order; junction bases with no gene match: 10. Germline values: CDR1 SGDLS, CDR2 YYNGEE. CDR3 coding DNA: TGTGCCAGCACCAGCGGGGCCGGAACTAACACCGGGGAGCTGTTTTTT. It yields the protein CASTSGAGTNTGELFF.

Ten or more counts support this clonotype. The chain employs TRBV9 and TRBJ2-3, with D unresolved. CDR3 length: 14 amino acids. Trimming removed 0 bases at V and 3 bases at J, with 8 bases between. Per the germline V gene, CDR1 is SGDLS and CDR2 is YYNGEE. CDR3 loop: CASSVGPGTDTQYF. CDR3 bases: TGTGCCAGCAGCGTAGGTCCCGGAACAGATACGCAGTATTTT.

This clonotype was seen at least ten times. This rearrangement joins TRBV9 to TRBJ2-7; possible D gene TRBD1, 5 bases. Trimming removed 0 bases from V and 2 bases from J, with 12 bases in between. Germline V gene data show CDR1 as SGDLS and CDR2 as YYNGEE. The CDR3 covers 15 residues. CDR3 DNA: TGTGCCAGCAGCGTAGAAGGGGCGGCAGCCTACGAGCAGTACTTC. Translating it yields CASSVEGAAAYEQYF.